Below are 17 T cell receptor beta chains sequenced from a single sample in a study of blood T cell repertoires in COVID-19. The method was immunoSEQ multiplex PCR; TCRdb's version includes in-frame clones alone and lacks a portion of them. The table shows about 370,000 clones, with 70% to 90% occurring only once. Sequencing input: peripheral blood. These receptors originate from a woman in her thirties with COVID-19, enrolled during active disease.

J is TRBJ1-1 and V is TRBV27, with D possibly TRBD1 on 6 matching bases. V was trimmed by 6 bases and J by 0 bases, leaving 11 bases between them. This CDR3 has 14 amino acids. The germline V gene has CDR1 MNHEY and CDR2 SMNVEV (reference sequence). The chain's CDR3 is CASSQGRVNTEAFF. In DNA form, the CDR3 reads TGTGCCAGCAGCCAGGGGAGGGTGAACACTGAAGCTTTCTTT.

In regard to this clone: This sample also contains other DNA sequences that code for the same CDR3. In nucleotides, the CDR3 is TGTGCCAGCAGCTTAGCTGGCGGGAGCTACGAGCAGTACTTC. This sequence encodes CASSLAGGSYEQYF. The chain uses TRBV7-2 and TRBJ2-7; 7 bases are a match to TRBD2. Per the germline V gene, CDR1 is SGHTA and CDR2 is FQGNSA. V lost 0 bases to trimming and J lost 3 bases; unmatched junction nucleotides: 2. The CDR3 sequence is 14 residues long.

This chain links TRBV7-2 with TRBJ2-5, with D maybe TRBD2 (5 bases). Trimming removed 6 bases at V and 5 bases at J, with 7 bases between. Germline CDR1 is SGHTA and CDR2 is FQGNSA. This CDR3 contains 11 residues. Written as DNA, the CDR3 is TGTGCCAGCAGACGGAGGGAGACCCAGTACTTC. Its translation is CASRRRETQYF.

This rearrangement joins TRBV7-6 to TRBJ2-3; weak D call: TRBD1 (5 bases). V dropped 2 bases and J dropped 4 bases, with 10 bases sitting between them. The CDR3 has 14 amino acids. The V gene's germline CDR1 is SGHVS and CDR2 FNYEAQ. CDR3 region: CASSLLQDPDTQYF. The CDR3 DNA follows: TGTGCCAGCAGCTTATTACAGGACCCAGATACGCAGTATTTT.

The rearrangement uses TRBV30 and TRBJ2-7; D is unclear. This CDR3 has 14 amino acids. The germline V and J ends were trimmed by 2 bases and 2 bases, with 13 bases remaining between them. Germline V gene lookup returns CDR1 GTSNPN and CDR2 SVGIG (reference sequence). CDR3 protein: CAWSNSPATYEQYF. In DNA form, the CDR3 reads TGTGCCTGGAGTAACAGCCCTGCTACCTACGAGCAGTACTTC. The variable domain in full, completed from reference TRBV30 and TRBJ2-7, reads SQTIHQWPATLVQPVGSPLSLECTVEGTSNPNLYWYRQAAGRGLQLLFYSVGIGQISSEVPQNLSASRPQDRQFILSSKKLLLSDSGFYLCAWSNSPATYEQYFGPGTRLTVT.

The chain uses TRBV5-1 and TRBJ2-1; D is possibly TRBD2 (6 bases). V lost 3 bases to trimming and J lost 5 bases, with 12 bases between them. Germline CDR1 reads SGHRS; CDR2 reads YFSETQ. The CDR3 contains 14 residues. The CDR3 region is CASSSGGINNEQFF. The CDR3 DNA is TGCGCCAGCAGCTCCGGAGGGATAAACAATGAGCAGTTCTTC.

The chain is built from TRBV13 and TRBJ1-1; D might be TRBD1 (5 bases). Looked up from germline, CDR1 is PRHDT and CDR2 is FYEKMQ (reference sequence). The CDR3 covers 12 residues. V was shortened by 0 bases and J by 8 bases, with 7 bases between the two germline ends. The CDR3 spells CASSLGRQEAFF. The CDR3 nucleotides are TGTGCCAGCAGCTTAGGCCGACAGGAAGCTTTCTTT.

V gene TRBV5-1 combines with J gene TRBJ2-2; TRBD1 matches at 7 bases. The CDR3 has 14 residues. The germline V gene has CDR1 SGHRS and CDR2 YFSETQ. J gave up 8 bases and V 4 bases, and 8 bases lay outside the gene matches. The CDR3 DNA reads as TGCGCCAGCAGCAGCCCGACAGGGACAGGGGAGCTGTTTTTT. This sequence encodes CASSSPTGTGELFF. Full variable domain (outside the CDR3, taken from reference TRBV5-1 and TRBJ2-2): KAGVTQTPRYLIKTRGQQVTLSCSPISGHRSVSWYQQTPGQGLQFLFEYFSETQRNKGNFPGRFSGRQFSNSRSEMNVSTLELGDSALYLCASSSPTGTGELFFGEGSRLTVL.

The chain joins TRBV27 to TRBJ2-5, with 7 bases that match TRBD2. The CDR3 has 11 amino acids. Germline loops: CDR1 MNHEY, CDR2 SMNVEV (reference sequence). V gave up 8 bases and J gave up 4 bases; unmatched junction bases: 1. The CDR3 loop is CASGGGETQYF. CDR3 DNA sequence: TGTGCCAGCGGGGGGGGAGAGACCCAGTACTTC.

The chain is built from TRBV28 and TRBJ1-1; 7 nucleotides line up with TRBD1. With 1 base clipped from V and 0 bases from J, the junction kept 11 bases outside the gene matches. CDR1 is MDHEN and CDR2 is SYDVKM in the germline V gene. CDR3 length equals 18 residues. In nucleotides, the CDR3 is TGTGCCAGCAGTTTATTTGACATTAAGGGGACAGTGAACACTGAAGCTTTCTTT. Translated, it gives CASSLFDIKGTVNTEAFF.

The J gene is TRBJ1-5, the V gene TRBV19; no clear D. The V end lost 4 bases, the J end lost 4 bases, and 8 bases lay between the germline ends. Germline V gene sequence: CDR1 LNHDA, CDR2 SQIVND (reference sequence). The CDR3 is 13 residues long. The CDR3 spells CASSTTRNQPQHF. The CDR3 bases are TGTGCCAGTAGTACGACACGTAATCAGCCCCAGCATTTT.

This clone has only a few counts. The chain couples TRBV4-2 to TRBJ1-2; no clear D gene. CDR1 and CDR2 from the germline V gene are LGHNA and YNFKEQ. CDR3 size: 13 residues. The germline V and J ends were trimmed by 1 base and 9 bases, with 12 bases remaining between them. Here the CDR3 reads CASSQVSGRRYTF. CDR3 sequence (DNA): TGTGCCAGCAGCCAAGTGTCAGGTCGGCGCTACACCTTC.

The V call is TRBV9, the J call TRBJ2-3; 10 bases match TRBD2. The CDR3 is 16 amino acids. Germline-derived CDR1 and CDR2 are SGDLS and YYNGEE. Trimming took 3 bases from V and 3 from J; bases not matched to a gene: 7. CDR3 loop: CASSGPASGGTDTQYF. The DNA for the CDR3 is TGTGCCAGCAGCGGACCGGCTAGCGGGGGTACAGATACGCAGTATTTT.

The rearrangement links TRBV5-4 to TRBJ2-5; unclear D gene. Germline CDR1 reads SGHNT; CDR2 reads YYREEE (reference sequence). Trimming left V 0 bases short and J 3 bases short, with 6 bases between. The CDR3 has 13 residues. The CDR3 here is CASSLAGKETQYF. CDR3 coding DNA: TGTGCCAGCAGCTTGGCAGGAAAAGAGACCCAGTACTTC.

V usage is TRBV27 and J usage is TRBJ2-7, with 12 bases that match TRBD2. The germline CDR1 and CDR2 sequences are MNHEY and SMNVEV (reference sequence). The CDR3 runs 16 residues. V was clipped by 5 bases and J by 0 bases; unmatched bases: 5. The CDR3 here is CASSTRTSGTSYEQYF. The DNA for the CDR3 is TGTGCCAGCAGTACCCGGACTAGCGGGACCTCCTACGAGCAGTACTTC.

The chain employs TRBV25-1 and TRBJ2-1; 11 positions match TRBD2. Germline CDR1 MGHDK, CDR2 SYGVNS. This CDR3 is 17 amino acids long. J gave up 3 bases and V 6 bases, and 10 bases lay outside the gene matches. This chain's CDR3 is CASSSPLAGDHYNEQFF. The DNA for the CDR3 is TGTGCCAGCAGCTCACCACTAGCGGGAGATCACTACAATGAGCAGTTCTTC.

The sample holds one count of this clone. The gene calls are TRBV30 and TRBJ2-5; 12 positions match TRBD2. The CDR3 loop spans 15 amino acids. Germline CDR1 reads GTSNPN; CDR2 reads SVGIG (reference sequence). The V gene end was trimmed by 3 bases and the J gene end by 4 bases; junction bases not matched to a gene: 6. This CDR3 reads CAWSWGLAGRETQYF. The CDR3 nucleotides read TGTGCCTGGAGCTGGGGACTAGCGGGCCGAGAGACCCAGTACTTC.